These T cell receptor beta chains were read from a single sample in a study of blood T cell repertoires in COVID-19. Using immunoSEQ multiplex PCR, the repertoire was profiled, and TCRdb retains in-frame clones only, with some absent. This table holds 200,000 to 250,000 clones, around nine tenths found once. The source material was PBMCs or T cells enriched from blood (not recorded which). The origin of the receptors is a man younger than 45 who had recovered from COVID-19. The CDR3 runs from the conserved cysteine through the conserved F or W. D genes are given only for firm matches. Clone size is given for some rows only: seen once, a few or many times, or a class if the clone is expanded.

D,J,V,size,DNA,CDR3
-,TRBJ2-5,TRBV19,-,TGTGCCAGTAGTAGGCTAGCAGCCGAGACCCAGTACTTC,CASSRLAAETQYF
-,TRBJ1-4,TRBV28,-,TGTGCCAGCAGTTTCTCTCCCTTCATCGGCGGTGAAAAACTGTTTTTT,CASSFSPFIGGEKLFF
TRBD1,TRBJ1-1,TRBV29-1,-,TGCAGCGTTGAGAACAGGGGATTTTACACTGAAGCTTTCTTT,CSVENRGFYTEAFF
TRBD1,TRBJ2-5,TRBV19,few,TGTGCCACCTCACCCGGGACAGGGGGCTTTGGGACCCAGTACTTC,CATSPGTGGFGTQYF
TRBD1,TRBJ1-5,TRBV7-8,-,TGTGCCAGCAGCTCGGGGCGGGGACAGTACAATCAGCCCCAGCATTTT,CASSSGRGQYNQPQHF
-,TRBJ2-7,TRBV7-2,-,TGTGCCAGCAGCTTAAAAGGGGGGGCTACCTACGAGCAGTACTTC,CASSLKGGATYEQYF
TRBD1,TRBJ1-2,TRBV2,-,TGTGCCAGCAGTTCAGGGGGCTCCGGCTATGGCTACACCTTC,CASSSGGSGYGYTF
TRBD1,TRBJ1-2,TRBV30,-,TGTGCCTGGGGGACAGCTTACGGCTACACCTTC,CAWGTAYGYTF
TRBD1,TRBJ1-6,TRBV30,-,TGTGCCTGCCGGACAGGTTTCGGTTCACCCCTCCACTTT,CACRTGFGSPLHF
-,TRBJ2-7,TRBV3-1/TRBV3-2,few,TGTGCCAGCAGCCAAACAGGGTTCGAGCAGTACTTC,CASSQTGFEQYF
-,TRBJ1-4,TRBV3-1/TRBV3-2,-,TGTGCCAGCAGCTCGTACAGGGATGGCACTATCCATGAAAAACTGTTTTTT,CASSSYRDGTIHEKLFF
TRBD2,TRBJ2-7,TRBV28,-,TGTGCCAGCAGTTCCCCCGGGGGGGTCAACGAGCAGTACTTC,CASSSPGGVNEQYF
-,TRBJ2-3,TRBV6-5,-,TGTGCCAGCAGCGGCGGCGGGGCCCGCACAGATACGCAGTATTTT,CASSGGGARTDTQYF
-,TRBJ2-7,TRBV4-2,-,TGTGCCAGCAGCCAAGAATCCCCCCCAGGGGGGACCTACGAGCAGTACTTC,CASSQESPPGGTYEQYF
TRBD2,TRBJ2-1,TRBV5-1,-,TGCGCCAGCAGCCTCCCGGGCGGGAGTGAGCCGTTCTTC,CASSLPGGSEPFF
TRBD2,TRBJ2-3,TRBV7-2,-,TGTGCCAGCAGCTTAACGGGGACTAGCGGGGGGCCTAACACAGATACGCAGTATTTT,CASSLTGTSGGPNTDTQYF
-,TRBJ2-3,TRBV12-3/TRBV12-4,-,TGTGCCAGCAGGGGACTTGGGACAGATACGCAGTATTTT,CASRGLGTDTQYF
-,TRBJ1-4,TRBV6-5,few,TGTGCCAGCAGGATAGGAACAGGGATGTATGAAAAACTGTTTTTT,CASRIGTGMYEKLFF
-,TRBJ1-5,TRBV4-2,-,TGTGCCAGCAGCCAATCTTGGCGGAGGAGGCATCAGCCCCAGCATTTT,CASSQSWRRRHQPQHF
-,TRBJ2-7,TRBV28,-,TGTGCCAGCAGTCCTACAGGGTTCGGGCCGATCTACGAGCAGTACTTC,CASSPTGFGPIYEQYF
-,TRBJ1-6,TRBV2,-,TGTGCCAGCAGTGTTGGGACTAATAATTCACCCCTCCACTTT,CASSVGTNNSPLHF
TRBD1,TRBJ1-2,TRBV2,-,TGTGCCAGCAGTGAAGGGACAGGGCTCTATGGCTACACCTTC,CASSEGTGLYGYTF
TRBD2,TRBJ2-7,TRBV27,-,TGTGCCAGCAGTCTATCTAGCGGTACCTACGAGCAGTACTTC,CASSLSSGTYEQYF
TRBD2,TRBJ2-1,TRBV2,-,TGTGCCAGCAGTAGTCTGGGGACTAGGGGACGGGTCGGTTCCTACAATGAGCAGTTCTTC,CASSSLGTRGRVGSYNEQFF
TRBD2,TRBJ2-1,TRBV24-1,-,TGTGCCACCAGTTCGGCGGGGGGGATAAATGAGCAGTTCTTC,CATSSAGGINEQFF
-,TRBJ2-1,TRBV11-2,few,TGTGCCAGCAGCTTAGTCTCCCGCGGTTCGGATGAGCAGTTCTTC,CASSLVSRGSDEQFF
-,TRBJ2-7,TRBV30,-,TGTGCCTGGAGTACACCGTGGGGGGGCTCAAGCTCCTACGAGCAGTACTTC,CAWSTPWGGSSSYEQYF
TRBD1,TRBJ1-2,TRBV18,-,TGTGCCAGCTCACCGACAGGGCCCTTTGGCTACACCTTC,CASSPTGPFGYTF
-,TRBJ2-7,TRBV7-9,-,TGTGCCAGCAGCTTAGCGGTGTCCGGTACCTACGAGCAGTACTTC,CASSLAVSGTYEQYF
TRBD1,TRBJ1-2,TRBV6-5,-,TGTGCCAGCGGACAGGGCTATGGCTACACCTTC,CASGQGYGYTF
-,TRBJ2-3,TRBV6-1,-,TGTGCCAGCAGTGAACTCTGGGGGCCTCAAGATACGCAGTATTTT,CASSELWGPQDTQYF
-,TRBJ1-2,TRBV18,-,TGTGCCAGCTCACCACCGGGGGACTTCTATGGCTACACCTTC,CASSPPGDFYGYTF
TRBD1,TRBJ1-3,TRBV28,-,TGTGCCAGCAGAATCCAGGGGGCCGGCTCTGGAAACACCATATATTTT,CASRIQGAGSGNTIYF
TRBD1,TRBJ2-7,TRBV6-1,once,TGTGCCAGCAGTGAACCAGGACAGGGTACGTACGAGCAGTACTTC,CASSEPGQGTYEQYF
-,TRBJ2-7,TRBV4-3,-,TGCGCCAGCAGCCAGGGGGGGATGGGGGGCCCCTACGAGCAGTACTTC,CASSQGGMGGPYEQYF
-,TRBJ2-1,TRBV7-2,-,TGTGCCAGCAGCTCTAACCCCCTTAACCCTAGCAATGAGCAGTTCTTC,CASSSNPLNPSNEQFF
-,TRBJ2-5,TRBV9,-,TGTGCCAGCAGCCCCGGTGCGGGAGAGACCCAGTACTTC,CASSPGAGETQYF
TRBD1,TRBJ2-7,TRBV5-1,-,TGCGCCAGCAGCTTTCAGACAGGGGATCTCTACGAGCAGTACTTC,CASSFQTGDLYEQYF
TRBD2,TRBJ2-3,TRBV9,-,TGTGCCAGCAGCTCTCAGATGCGGGGGGGCGCAGATACGCAGTATTTT,CASSSQMRGGADTQYF
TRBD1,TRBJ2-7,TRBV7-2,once,TGTGCCAGCAGCTTAGGGGGGGGACAGGGGCCCTACGAGCAGTACTTC,CASSLGGGQGPYEQYF
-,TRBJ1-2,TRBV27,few,TGTGCCAGCAGTTTGGACACTAACTATGGCTACACCTTC,CASSLDTNYGYTF
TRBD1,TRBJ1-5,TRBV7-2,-,TGTGCCAGCAGCCCGACAGGGGGTCAGCCCCAGCATTTT,CASSPTGGQPQHF